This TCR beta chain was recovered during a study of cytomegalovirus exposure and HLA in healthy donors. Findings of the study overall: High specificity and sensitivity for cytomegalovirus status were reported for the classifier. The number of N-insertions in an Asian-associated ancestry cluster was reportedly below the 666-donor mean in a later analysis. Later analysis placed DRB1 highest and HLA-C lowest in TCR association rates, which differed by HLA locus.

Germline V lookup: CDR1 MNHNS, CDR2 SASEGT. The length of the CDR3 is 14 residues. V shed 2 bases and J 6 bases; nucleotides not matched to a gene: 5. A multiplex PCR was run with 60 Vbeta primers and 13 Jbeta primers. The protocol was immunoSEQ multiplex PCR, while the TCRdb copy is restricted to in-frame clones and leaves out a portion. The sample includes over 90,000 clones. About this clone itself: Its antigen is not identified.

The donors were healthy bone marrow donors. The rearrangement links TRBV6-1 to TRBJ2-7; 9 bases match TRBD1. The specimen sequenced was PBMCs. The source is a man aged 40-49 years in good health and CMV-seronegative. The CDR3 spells CASSEWTGAGEQYF. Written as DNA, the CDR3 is TGTGCCAGCAGTGAATGGACAGGGGCGGGCGAGCAGTACTTC.